This T cell receptor (beta chain) was recorded in a study of OX40 agonist ivuxolimab in advanced cancers. Sequencing used immunoSEQ multiplex PCR; TCRdb keeps in-frame clones, though not all of them. The sample lists about 96,000 clones; more than 80% were seen once. Trimming shortened V by 1 base and J by 11 bases, and 23 bases separated the two germline ends. CDR3 length: 16 residues. Germline V gene data show CDR1 as SEHNR and CDR2 as FQNEAQ (reference sequence). With respect to this clone: Its antigen is still unknown.

Whole-study results and caveats: Blood T cells, both CD4+ and CD8+, expanded clonally by week 6 at 0.1 to 3.0 mg/kg.

The material was CD4+ or CD8+ T cells sorted from blood, obtained in a trial of the OX40 agonist ivuxolimab. The genes are TRBV7-9 and TRBJ2-5; maybe TRBD2 (6 bases). This clonotype was sampled from an adult with an advanced solid tumor such as melanoma, head and neck, liver or kidney cancer. DNA for the CDR3: TGTGCCAGCAGCTTAGGCAGGCCACCTCGGGAGTACGTGCAGTACTTC. Amino acids: CASSLGRPPREYVQYF.